The sequence of this TCR beta chain was determined in a study of early T cells in non-severe SARS-CoV-2 infection. The CDR3 covers 15 residues. Germline lookup yields CDR1 SGHVS and CDR2 FNYEAQ. The ends lost 2 bases at V and 3 bases at J; junction bases unmatched: 4. One entry per CDR3 protein results from TCRdb running MiXCR on the 5' RACE reads. Altogether 25,000 to 35,000 distinct CDR3 sequences are present, around 4.5% being singletons, with the ten largest covering approximately 5.4%. This clonotype originated in an adult who was a healthcare worker with PCR-confirmed SARS-CoV-2 infection or an uninfected control (not recorded which). V is TRBV7-6 and J is TRBJ2-5, with 9 bases matching TRBD1. Here the sequenced sample was whole blood, taken at baseline. CDR3 protein: CASSLLTGGEETQYF. For the CDR3, the DNA is TGTGCCAGCAGCTTACTTACAGGGGGCGAAGAGACCCAGTACTTC.